This T cell receptor (beta chain) was captured in a study of cytotoxic CD8 clonotypes in ibrutinib-treated CLL. Study overall: In all, about a dozen patients were relapsed/refractory, some 15 were treatment-naive and about 17 were IGHV unmutated. Study findings and constraints: Public clonotypes, found uncommonly, either contracted or stayed stable on treatment. Baseline clonality exceeded age-matched healthy donors and tracked circulating CD8+ T-cell counts.

Regarding this clone: Antigen unknown.

Sequencing was performed with immunoSEQ multiplex PCR; in TCRdb, only in-frame clones are kept and a portion is missing. The sample carries roughly 200,000 clones, over 55% recorded once. Deletions cut 7 bases from V and 3 bases from J, with 24 bases between. CDR1 and CDR2 from the germline V gene are MNHEY and SMNVEV (reference sequence). The CDR3 spans 18 residues. The V and J genes are TRBV27 and TRBJ2-2, with a tentative D call TRBD1 (6 bases). This specimen was PBMCs, taken after 24 months of ibrutinib treatment. The TCR sequence derives from a human donor with chronic lymphocytic leukemia. The CDR3 reads CASTDGTGRVFHTGELFF. The CDR3 DNA sequence: TGTGCCAGCACCGACGGTACAGGGAGAGTATTTCACACCGGGGAGCTGTTTTTT.